The clone carrying this TCR beta chain was counted a few times. Its antigen remains unknown. This entry comes from a study of T cells after yellow fever vaccination. The study, taken as a whole, reports: The presence of abundant clonotypes contaminating from the bulk population was possible in FACS-sorted repertoires.

TCRdb re-called the 5' RACE reads through MiXCR, storing one row per CDR3 protein. The sample lists some 320,000 distinct CDR3 sequences, 9.5% to 12% seen once, with over 3% in the top ten. This CDR3 comprises 14 residues. Trimming stripped 4 bases from V and 3 bases from J, with 10 bases between. CDR1 and CDR2 from the germline V gene are MNHEY and SVGEGT. This rearrangement joins TRBV6-2 or TRBV6-3 to TRBJ2-1; D gene ambiguous. This TCR was sampled from a man younger than 30 who received the YFV17D yellow fever vaccine. The starting material was CD4+ T cells sorted from PBMCs, obtained 45 days after the yellow fever booster vaccination. The CDR3, as DNA: TGTGCCAGCAGTTTTGTGGGTGTCTACAATGAGCAGTTCTTC. The encoded protein is CASSFVGVYNEQFF.